These 10 T cell receptor beta chains share one sample of origin, sequenced in a study of cytomegalovirus exposure and HLA in healthy donors. PCR primers comprised 60 Vbeta and 13 Jbeta primers. Here immunoSEQ multiplex PCR was the method, and the copy in TCRdb shows in-frame clones only, minus some. The sample holds 120,000 or so clones; 8% to 11% are singletons and the top ten take under 6%. Sequenced material: PBMCs. The receptor source for this set is a woman between 18 and 29 years old in good health and CMV-seropositive.

The CDR3, as DNA: TGTGCCAGCAGCTTAACGAACACAGAGACCCAGTACTTC. Translation: CASSLTNTETQYF. The V gene is TRBV7-3, the J gene TRBJ2-5; D remains unclear. The ends were cut back, 0 bases at V and 4 bases at J, with 6 bases in the middle. Germline CDR1 and CDR2: SGHTA and FQGTGA. This CDR3 is built from 13 residues.

V usage is TRBV18 and J usage is TRBJ2-1; D is perhaps TRBD1 (5 bases). The ends were cut back, 2 bases at V and 3 bases at J, with 11 bases in the middle. The germline CDR1 and CDR2 sequences are KGHSH and LQKENI. The CDR3 loop spans 15 amino acids. The DNA of the CDR3 is TGTGCCAGCTCACCAACAGGTACTTTCTACAATGAGCAGTTCTTC. Protein sequence: CASSPTGTFYNEQFF.

The table lists this clone with a few counts. The CDR3 is CASSDRGDVMPQHF. In nucleotides, the CDR3 is TGTGCCAGCAGTGATCGGGGGGACGTCATGCCCCAGCATTTT. The chain employs TRBV2 and TRBJ1-5; D possibly corresponds to TRBD1 (5 bases). The CDR3 loop spans 14 amino acids. Trimming took off 3 bases at V and 9 bases at J, with 15 bases between the two ends. Germline V gives CDR1 SNHLY, CDR2 FYNNEI.

The gene calls are TRBV20-1 and TRBJ1-2; no reliable D call. Germline values: CDR1 DFQATT, CDR2 SNEGSKA (reference sequence). V dropped 5 bases and J dropped 8 bases, with 12 bases sitting between them. This CDR3 has 11 residues. The CDR3 reads CSAQDVKGYTF. The CDR3 nucleotides are TGCAGTGCTCAGGATGTGAAAGGCTACACCTTC.

The chain couples TRBV5-1 to TRBJ2-7, with 10 bases lining up with TRBD2. Germline V gene sequence: CDR1 SGHRS, CDR2 YFSETQ. Trimming removed 0 bases from V and 3 bases from J; junction bases left unmatched: 3. The CDR3 runs 15 residues. The DNA of the CDR3 is TGCGCCAGCAGCTTGGTGTCTAGCGGGGGCTACGAGCAGTACTTC. Translated: CASSLVSSGGYEQYF.

The V and J genes are TRBV29-1 and TRBJ1-1; D call uncertain. The CDR3 extends over 11 amino acids. V lost 6 bases, J lost 1 base, and 6 bases lay in between. Germline CDR1 SQVTM, CDR2 ANQGSEA. The CDR3 bases are TGCAGCGTATCCGGGAACACTGAAGCTTTCTTT. Translating gives CSVSGNTEAFF.

The V and J genes are TRBV6-6 and TRBJ1-2; 7 bases line up with TRBD1. The CDR3 is made up of 15 amino acids. V trimming: 4 bases; J trimming: 0 bases; junction bases outside the gene matches: 5. Germline V gives CDR1 MNHNY, CDR2 SVGAGI (reference sequence). CDR3 in DNA: TGTGCCAGCAGTTCCCCGGACAGGTCTAACTATGGCTACACCTTC. This sequence encodes CASSSPDRSNYGYTF.

This sequence joins TRBV6-5 and TRBJ2-7; 8 nucleotides line up with TRBD2. Looked up from germline, CDR1 is MNHEY and CDR2 is SVGAGI. The J segment lost 4 bases and the V segment lost 5 bases, leaving 4 bases of the junction unmatched. The CDR3 length is 13 residues. The CDR3 loop is CASSPGLGYEQYF. The CDR3, as DNA: TGTGCCAGCAGTCCGGGACTAGGGTACGAGCAGTACTTC.

This clone was recorded a few times. The rearrangement uses TRBV11-3 and TRBJ2-5; TRBD1 matches at 10 bases. J was trimmed by 5 bases and V by 4 bases; bases with no gene match: 10. Germline V gives CDR1 SGHNT, CDR2 YENEEA. This CDR3 is 16 amino acids long. For the CDR3, the DNA is TGTGCCAGCAGCTCCAACCCGGGACAGGGGTTGGAGACCCAGTACTTC. It specifies CASSSNPGQGLETQYF.

This clone was seen a handful of times. The V and J genes are TRBV7-6 and TRBJ1-4; D remains ambiguous. This CDR3 is built from 15 residues. The germline gives CDR1 SGHVS, CDR2 FNYEAQ. V dropped 1 base and J dropped 8 bases, with 14 bases sitting between them. The chain's CDR3 is CASSLDPGIREKLFF. For the CDR3, the DNA is TGTGCCAGCAGCTTAGATCCGGGGATTAGGGAAAAACTGTTTTTT.